The entry that follows covers one T cell receptor beta chain sequence. Germline trimming cut 2 bases from V and 4 bases from J; bases unmatched to any gene: 12. The V gene's germline CDR1 is LNHDA and CDR2 SQIVND (reference sequence). The CDR3 consists of 19 residues. The data were obtained in a study of blood T cell repertoires in COVID-19. TCRdb keeps only in-frame clones here, not all; method: immunoSEQ multiplex PCR. The data hold approximately 91,000 clones, with roughly 85% observed a single time. This clonotype was sampled from a man aged 65-85 years with acute or convalescent COVID-19. What was sequenced was peripheral blood. The chain couples TRBV19 to TRBJ2-6; 9 bases map to TRBD1. The CDR3 sequence: CASSIMGGQGALGANVLTF. The CDR3 coding sequence is TGTGCCAGTAGTATAATGGGGGGACAGGGCGCTCTGGGGGCCAACGTCCTGACTTTC. Using reference TRBV19 and TRBJ2-6 for the parts outside the CDR3, the full variable domain is DGGITQSPKYLFRKEGQNVTLSCEQNLNHDAMYWYRQDPGQGLRLIYYSQIVNDFQKGDIAEGYSVSREKKESFPLTVTSAQKNPTAFYLCASSIMGGQGALGANVLTFGAGSRLTVL.